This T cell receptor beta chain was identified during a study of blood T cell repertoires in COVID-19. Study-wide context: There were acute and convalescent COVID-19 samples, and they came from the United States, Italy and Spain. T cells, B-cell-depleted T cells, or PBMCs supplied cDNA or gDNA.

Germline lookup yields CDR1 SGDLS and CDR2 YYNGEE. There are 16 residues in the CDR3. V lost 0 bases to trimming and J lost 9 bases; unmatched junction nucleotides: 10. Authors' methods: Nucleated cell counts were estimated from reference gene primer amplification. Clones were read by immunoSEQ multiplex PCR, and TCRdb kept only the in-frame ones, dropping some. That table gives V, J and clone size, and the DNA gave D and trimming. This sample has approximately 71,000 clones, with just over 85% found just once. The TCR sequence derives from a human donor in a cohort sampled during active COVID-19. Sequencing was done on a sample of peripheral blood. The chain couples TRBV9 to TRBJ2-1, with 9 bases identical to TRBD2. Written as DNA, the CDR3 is TGTGCCAGCAGCGTAGCCCCGGGACTAGCTGTCGGTGAGCAGTTCTTC. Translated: CASSVAPGLAVGEQFF. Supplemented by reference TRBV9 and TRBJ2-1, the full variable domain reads DSGVTQTPKHLITATGQRVTLRCSPRSGDLSVYWYQQSLDQGLQFLIQYYNGEERAKGNILERFSAQQFPDLHSELNLSSLELGDSALYFCASSVAPGLAVGEQFFGPGTRLTVL.